The next 15 T cell receptor beta chains were all read from a single sample in a study of graft-versus-host responses after intestinal transplantation. Profiled with immunoSEQ multiplex PCR; TCRdb holds only in-frame clones, not every one. The sample lists approximately 99,000 clones, around 92% occurring once. These receptors' targets are unknown. The sequences come from unstimulated CD4+ T cells sorted from spleen or lymph node cells, collected before transplant. All receptors derive from a human donor who was the organ donor for an intestinal transplant.

Remarks on this clone: The identical CDR3 is also encoded by other nucleotide sequences in the sample. The chain is built from TRBV27 and TRBJ2-3, with 10 positions matching TRBD2. This CDR3 has 16 residues. Per germline, CDR1 MNHEY and CDR2 SMNVEV (reference sequence). V lost 5 bases, J lost 1 base, and 6 bases stayed unmatched. The CDR3 DNA follows: TGTGCCAGCAGTCCCCGTCTAGCGGGGGGCACAGATACGCAGTATTTT. It encodes CASSPRLAGGTDTQYF.

This clone was seen a single time. This chain connects TRBV7-3 to TRBJ2-1; D remains ambiguous. CDR3 length equals 13 residues. Trimming left V 1 base short and J 8 bases short, with 9 bases between. From germline, CDR1 is SGHTA and CDR2 FQGTGA. The CDR3 region is CASSLMGIHEQFF. As DNA, the CDR3 is TGTGCCAGCAGCTTAATGGGCATCCATGAGCAGTTCTTC.

The chain combines TRBV19 with TRBJ1-6; D call uncertain. CDR1 is LNHDA, CDR2 SQIVND, per germline (reference sequence). This CDR3 has 17 residues. V lost 6 bases, J lost 0 bases, and 15 bases lay in between. CDR3 region: CASSRPAGISYNSPLHF. The DNA of the CDR3 is TGTGCCAGTAGCAGGCCCGCGGGGATCTCCTATAATTCACCCCTCCACTTT.

This clone was seen only once. The V gene is TRBV30, the J gene TRBJ2-3; TRBD1 might be the D (5 bases). Germline loops: CDR1 GTSNPN, CDR2 SVGIG (reference sequence). Trimming removed 4 bases at V and 10 bases at J, with 18 bases between. The CDR3 covers 13 residues. The DNA for the CDR3 is TGTGCCTGGATTAAGGTGCGTCCAGGGCCGCAGTATTTT. It yields the protein CAWIKVRPGPQYF.

The gene calls are TRBV7-2 and TRBJ2-4, with D possibly being TRBD2 (6 bases). V was clipped by 3 bases and J by 6 bases, with 12 bases between them. This CDR3 contains 14 residues. Per germline, CDR1 SGHTA and CDR2 FQGNSA. CDR3 region: CASSFAGQINIQYF. CDR3 nucleotides: TGTGCCAGCAGCTTCGCGGGGCAGATAAACATTCAGTACTTC.

The chain couples TRBV5-8 to TRBJ2-5; 12 bases match TRBD2. This CDR3 has 16 residues. CDR1 and CDR2 from the germline V gene are SGHTS and YDEGEE. After removal of 4 bases from V and 4 bases from J, the junction contained 8 bases not matched to a gene. CDR3 residues: CASSLLAGGQGETQYF. As DNA, the CDR3 is TGTGCCAGCAGCCTTCTAGCGGGGGGGCAAGGAGAGACCCAGTACTTC.

This chain links TRBV5-1 with TRBJ2-5, with a weak D call TRBD2 (6 bases). Germline CDR1 and CDR2: SGHRS and YFSETQ. The CDR3 length is 13 residues. With 0 bases removed from V and 4 bases from J, the gap between germline ends came to 7 bases. The CDR3 coding sequence is TGCGCCAGCAGCTTGGGTAGCGGAGAGACCCAGTACTTC. Amino acids: CASSLGSGETQYF.

The chain uses TRBV5-5 and TRBJ1-2; D is perhaps TRBD1 (5 bases). CDR1 SGHKS and CDR2 YYEKEE come from the germline V gene (reference sequence). Trimming pared 4 bases from V and 6 bases from J, leaving 22 bases between. The CDR3 runs to 16 residues. The CDR3, as DNA: TGTGCCAGCAGCCCATCGCTAGGTAGGGGTAGGGATGGCTACACCTTC. Amino acids: CASSPSLGRGRDGYTF.

The CDR3 sequence: CASSLVVEQFF. CDR3 bases: TGCGCCAGCAGCTTGGTAGTTGAGCAGTTCTTC. The rearrangement links TRBV5-1 to TRBJ2-1; D remains ambiguous. The CDR3 totals 11 residues. Trimming pared 0 bases from V and 9 bases from J, leaving 4 bases between. Germline V gene sequence: CDR1 SGHRS, CDR2 YFSETQ.

The rearrangement uses TRBV18 and TRBJ2-7, with D possibly being TRBD1 (6 bases). Germline V gene data show CDR1 as KGHSH and CDR2 as LQKENI. This CDR3 is 15 amino acids long. Trimming pared 4 bases from V and 4 bases from J, leaving 17 bases between. CDR3 DNA sequence: TGTGCCAGCTCACGACGGGACATAGCGACGTACGAGCAGTACTTC. This gives the protein CASSRRDIATYEQYF. Drawing the rest from reference TRBV18 and TRBJ2-7, the complete variable domain is NAGVMQNPRHLVRRRGQEARLRCSPMKGHSHVYWYRQLPEEGLKFMVYLQKENIIDESGMPKERFSAEFPKEGPSILRIQQVVRGDSAAYFCASSRRDIATYEQYFGPGTRLTVT.

The J gene is TRBJ1-2, the V gene TRBV20-1; D remains ambiguous. Germline loops: CDR1 DFQATT, CDR2 SNEGSKA (reference sequence). Between the trimmed V and J ends, which lost 6 bases and 5 bases, there was a span of 10 bases. The CDR3 spans 11 residues. DNA for the CDR3: TGCAGTGCAAGCACTCCTTATGGCTACACCTTC. It codes for CSASTPYGYTF.

This chain joins TRBV5-4 and TRBJ2-7, with TRBD1 matching over 9 bases. The CDR3 is 15 amino acids. In germline, CDR1 is SGHNT, CDR2 YYREEE (reference sequence). Trimming at V came to 2 bases and at J to 0 bases, leaving 3 bases not matched to a gene. For the CDR3, the DNA is TGTGCCAGCAGCTTAGGGACAGGGTTCTCCTACGAGCAGTACTTC. It is translated as CASSLGTGFSYEQYF.

This sequence joins TRBV7-2 and TRBJ1-2; D gene uncertain. CDR3 length: 14 amino acids. V lost 5 bases, J lost 4 bases, and 14 bases lay in between. Looked up from germline, CDR1 is SGHTA and CDR2 is FQGNSA. The CDR3 coding sequence is TGTGCCAGCAGCCCCTCGGCGGGATCCTATGGCTACACCTTC. Protein sequence: CASSPSAGSYGYTF.

V gene TRBV28 combines with J gene TRBJ1-5, with a weak D call TRBD1 (6 bases). Trimming removed 5 bases from V and 5 bases from J, with 16 bases in between. Per the germline V gene, CDR1 is MDHEN and CDR2 is SYDVKM. This CDR3 contains 15 residues. For the CDR3, the DNA is TGTGCCAGCAGTACCTTGGGGGGGGCGCATCAGCCCCAGCATTTT. It translates to CASSTLGGAHQPQHF.

As concerns this clone: Different DNA sequences within this sample yield the same CDR3. The chain links TRBV4-1 to TRBJ1-5, with D tentatively TRBD1 (6 bases). V lost 1 base to trimming and J lost 1 base, with 8 bases between them. The CDR3 is 15 amino acids. Looked up from germline, CDR1 is MGHRA and CDR2 is YSYEKL. The CDR3 nucleotides read TGCGCCAGCAGCCAAGGAGGGGGAAGCAATCAGCCCCAGCATTTT. Translating gives CASSQGGGSNQPQHF.